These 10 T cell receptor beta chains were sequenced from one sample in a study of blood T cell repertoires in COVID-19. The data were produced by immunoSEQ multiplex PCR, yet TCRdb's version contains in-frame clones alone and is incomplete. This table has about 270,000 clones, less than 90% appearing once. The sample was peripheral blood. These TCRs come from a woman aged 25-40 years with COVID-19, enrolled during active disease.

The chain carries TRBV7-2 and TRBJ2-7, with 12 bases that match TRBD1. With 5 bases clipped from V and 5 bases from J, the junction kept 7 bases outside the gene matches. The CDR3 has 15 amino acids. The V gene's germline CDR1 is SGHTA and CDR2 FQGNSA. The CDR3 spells CASSRDRGRGNEQYF. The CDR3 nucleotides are TGTGCCAGCAGCCGGGACAGGGGGCGCGGAAACGAGCAGTACTTC.

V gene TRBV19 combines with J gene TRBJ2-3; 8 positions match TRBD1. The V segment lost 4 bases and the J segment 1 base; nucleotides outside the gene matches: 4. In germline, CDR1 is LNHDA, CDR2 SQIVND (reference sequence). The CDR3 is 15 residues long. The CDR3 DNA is TGTGCCAGTAGTACAGGACAGGGACGCACAGATACGCAGTATTTT. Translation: CASSTGQGRTDTQYF.

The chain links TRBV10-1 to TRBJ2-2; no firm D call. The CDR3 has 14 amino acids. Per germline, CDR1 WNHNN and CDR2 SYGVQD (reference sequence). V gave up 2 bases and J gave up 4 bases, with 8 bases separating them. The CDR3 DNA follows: TGCGCCAGCAGTGAGGAGTTTGCCACCGGGGAGCTGTTTTTT. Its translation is CASSEEFATGELFF.

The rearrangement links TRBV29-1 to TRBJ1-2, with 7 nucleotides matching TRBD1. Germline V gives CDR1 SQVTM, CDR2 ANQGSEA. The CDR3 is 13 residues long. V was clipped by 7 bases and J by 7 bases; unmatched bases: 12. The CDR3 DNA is TGCAGCGCCCAACCCTCTCGGACAGGTGGCTACACCTTC. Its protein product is CSAQPSRTGGYTF.

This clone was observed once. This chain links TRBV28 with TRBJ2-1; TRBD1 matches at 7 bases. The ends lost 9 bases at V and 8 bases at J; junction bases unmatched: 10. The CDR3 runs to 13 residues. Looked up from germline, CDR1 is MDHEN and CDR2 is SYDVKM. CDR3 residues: CASLTPGTDEQFF. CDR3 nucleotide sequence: TGTGCCAGTCTTACCCCCGGGACAGATGAGCAGTTCTTC.

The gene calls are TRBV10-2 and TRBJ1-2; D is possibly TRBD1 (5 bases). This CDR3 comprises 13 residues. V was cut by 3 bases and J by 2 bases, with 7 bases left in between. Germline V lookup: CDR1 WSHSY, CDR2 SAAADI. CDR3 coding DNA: TGCGCCAGCAGTGACGGGGGGAACTATGGCTACACCTTC. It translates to CASSDGGNYGYTF.

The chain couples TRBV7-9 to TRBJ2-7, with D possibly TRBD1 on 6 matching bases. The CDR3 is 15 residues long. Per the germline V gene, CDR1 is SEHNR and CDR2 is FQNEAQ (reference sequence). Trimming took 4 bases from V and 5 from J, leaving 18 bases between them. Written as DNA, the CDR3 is TGTGCCAGCAGCTCGGTGGGCTCATGGGGGCACGAGCAGTACTTC. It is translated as CASSSVGSWGHEQYF.

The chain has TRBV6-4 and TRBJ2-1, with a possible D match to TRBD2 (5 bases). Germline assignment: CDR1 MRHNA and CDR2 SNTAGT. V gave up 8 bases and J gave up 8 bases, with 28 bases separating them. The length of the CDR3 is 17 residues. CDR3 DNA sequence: TGTGCCAGCCGAGAACGGGGTGGTCTCAATATAGGCGATGAGCAGTTCTTC. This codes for CASRERGGLNIGDEQFF.

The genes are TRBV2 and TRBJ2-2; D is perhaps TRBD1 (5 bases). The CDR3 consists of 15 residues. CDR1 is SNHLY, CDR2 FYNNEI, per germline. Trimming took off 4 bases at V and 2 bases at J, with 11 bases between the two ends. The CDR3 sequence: CASSAETDNTGELFF. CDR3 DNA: TGTGCCAGCAGTGCCGAGACAGATAACACCGGGGAGCTGTTTTTT.

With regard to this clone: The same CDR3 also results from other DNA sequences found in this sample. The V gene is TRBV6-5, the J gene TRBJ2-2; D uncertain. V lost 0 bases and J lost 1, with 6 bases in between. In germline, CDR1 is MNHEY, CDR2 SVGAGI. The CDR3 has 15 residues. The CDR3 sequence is CASSYSNRNTGELFF. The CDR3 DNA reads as TGTGCCAGCAGTTACTCGAACAGGAACACCGGGGAGCTGTTTTTT.